Each of the 23 T cell receptor beta chains below was sequenced from the same sample in a study of OX40 agonist ivuxolimab in advanced cancers. TCRdb's table, derived via immunoSEQ multiplex PCR, lists solely in-frame clones and lacks some. Of some 140,000 clones listed, approximately 94% are singletons. The sequencing used CD4+ or CD8+ T cells sorted from blood, collected in a trial of the OX40 agonist ivuxolimab. Receptors originate from an adult with an advanced solid tumor such as melanoma, head and neck, liver or kidney cancer.

V gene TRBV6-5 combines with J gene TRBJ1-4; 9 bases line up with TRBD1. Trimming at V came to 0 bases and at J to 10 bases, leaving 6 bases not matched to a gene. There are 15 residues in the CDR3. Germline CDR1 MNHEY, CDR2 SVGAGI. The CDR3 region has the DNA TGTGCCAGCAGTTACTCGGGACAGGGACTAGGAAAACTGTTTTTT. As protein: CASSYSGQGLGKLFF.

This chain uses TRBV6-6 with TRBJ1-2; D ambiguous. Germline assignment: CDR1 MNHNY and CDR2 SVGAGI (reference sequence). Trimming cost V 6 bases and J 10 bases, with 12 bases left between them. CDR3 size: 11 residues. For the CDR3, the DNA is TGTGCCAGCAGGTCCCGCCAGGACTACACCTTC. Protein: CASRSRQDYTF.

This chain joins TRBV10-1 and TRBJ1-6; the D gene is possibly TRBD1 (5 bases). Germline lookup yields CDR1 WNHNN and CDR2 SYGVQD (reference sequence). The CDR3 sequence is 18 residues long. Deletions cut 6 bases from V and 8 bases from J, with 26 bases between. CDR3 nucleotide sequence: TGCGCCAGCAGGAAGGGCAGGGTAATCCCCTTTTGGGATTCACCCCTCCACTTT. Its translation is CASRKGRVIPFWDSPLHF.

This chain joins TRBV5-1 and TRBJ2-3; 7 nucleotides line up with TRBD1. The CDR3 length is 14 residues. CDR1 is SGHRS, CDR2 YFSETQ, per germline. V lost 5 bases, J lost 5 bases, and 8 bases stayed unmatched. CDR3 in DNA: TGCGCCAGCAGGGCAGGGACAGAAGAAGATACGCAGTATTTT. Translation: CASRAGTEEDTQYF.

The J gene is TRBJ1-4, the V gene TRBV7-9; D is ambiguous. Trimming took 1 base from V and 3 from J, leaving 6 bases between them. Germline V gene data show CDR1 as SEHNR and CDR2 as FQNEAQ (reference sequence). CDR3 size: 14 residues. CDR3 nucleotide sequence: TGTGCCAGCAGCTTAGTGTCAGCTAATGAAAAACTGTTTTTT. The encoded protein is CASSLVSANEKLFF.

The chain recombines TRBV5-4 with TRBJ2-3; TRBD2 is a possible D gene (6 bases). V shed 4 bases and J shed 5 bases, with 11 bases lying between them. Per germline, CDR1 SGHNT and CDR2 YYREEE (reference sequence). The CDR3 runs 13 residues. The CDR3 nucleotides read TGTGCCAGCAGCCAAACGGGGGTAGATACGCAGTATTTT. Its protein is CASSQTGVDTQYF.

The chain recombines TRBV7-2 with TRBJ1-4, with a tentative D call TRBD1 (5 bases). CDR3 length equals 15 residues. Between the trimmed V and J ends, which lost 5 bases and 7 bases, there was a span of 17 bases. Germline CDR1 and CDR2: SGHTA and FQGNSA. The CDR3 loop reads CASSGRHGRGEKLFF. DNA for the CDR3: TGTGCCAGCAGCGGCAGACACGGGAGGGGTGAAAAACTGTTTTTT.

This clone was recorded once. The gene calls are TRBV7-9 and TRBJ2-3, with D perhaps matching TRBD2 (6 bases). The CDR3 runs 15 residues. CDR1 and CDR2 (germline): SEHNR, FQNEAQ (reference sequence). V lost 4 bases and J lost 2, with 13 bases in between. The CDR3 DNA sequence: TGTGCCAGCAGCTCAGGGACTTCCTTCACAGATACGCAGTATTTT. It translates to CASSSGTSFTDTQYF.

The chain carries TRBV18 and TRBJ1-2; D possibly corresponds to TRBD1 (5 bases). CDR1 and CDR2 from the germline V gene are KGHSH and LQKENI. V was cut by 2 bases and J by 6 bases, with 25 bases left in between. This CDR3 spans 18 amino acids. CDR3 region: CASSPTTGDFGGVNGYTF. The CDR3 DNA follows: TGTGCCAGCTCACCAACCACGGGGGACTTTGGGGGTGTAAATGGCTACACCTTC.

The chain has TRBV4-1 and TRBJ1-2; D perhaps matches TRBD1 (5 bases). Germline lookup yields CDR1 MGHRA and CDR2 YSYEKL. The CDR3 loop spans 16 amino acids. With 0 bases removed from V and 3 bases from J, the gap between germline ends came to 14 bases. For the CDR3, the DNA is TGCGCCAGCAGCCAAGATCTGGGGGTGGTTGACTATGGCTACACCTTC. Amino acid sequence: CASSQDLGVVDYGYTF.

The chain combines TRBV18 with TRBJ1-2; 9 nucleotides align to TRBD1. V shed 3 bases and J 6 bases; nucleotides not matched to a gene: 5. This CDR3 spans 14 amino acids. CDR1 is KGHSH, CDR2 LQKENI, per germline. Here the CDR3 DNA reads TGTGCCAGCTCACCTGGGACAGGGTCCCATGGCTACACCTTC. It encodes CASSPGTGSHGYTF.

The chain carries TRBV6-1 and TRBJ1-3; D is possibly TRBD1 (5 bases). V was pared by 6 bases and J by 0 bases, with 12 bases between. CDR1 is MNHNS, CDR2 SASEGT, per germline. The CDR3 sequence is 15 residues long. In DNA form, the CDR3 reads TGTGCCAGCAGCACAGGTCGAGCCTCTGGAAACACCATATATTTT. Protein product: CASSTGRASGNTIYF.

The rearrangement links TRBV29-1 to TRBJ1-5; D remains ambiguous. V gave up 7 bases and J gave up 3 bases, with 13 bases separating them. This CDR3 comprises 13 residues. The V gene's germline CDR1 is SQVTM and CDR2 ANQGSEA. The DNA of the CDR3 is TGCAGCGCCTGCGACCAGCCCAATCAGCCCCAGCATTTT. Its protein is CSACDQPNQPQHF. The full variable domain, in which reference TRBV29-1 and TRBJ1-5 provide the parts outside the CDR3, is SAVISQKPSRDICQRGTSLTIQCQVDSQVTMMFWYRQQPGQSLTLIATANQGSEATYESGFVIDKFPISRPNLTFSTLTVSNMSPEDSSIYLCSACDQPNQPQHFGDGTRLSIL.

The chain combines TRBV18 with TRBJ2-3, with 9 bases that match TRBD1. Germline V gene data show CDR1 as KGHSH and CDR2 as LQKENI. The CDR3 covers 16 residues. The J segment lost 3 bases and the V segment lost 4 bases, leaving 8 bases of the junction unmatched. CDR3: CASSRGQGFLTDTQYF. Written as DNA, the CDR3 is TGTGCCAGCTCACGGGGACAGGGTTTCTTAACAGATACGCAGTATTTT.

The chain recombines TRBV7-9 with TRBJ1-1; the D gene is possibly TRBD1 (5 bases). Germline V gene sequence: CDR1 SEHNR, CDR2 FQNEAQ (reference sequence). The CDR3 runs to 13 residues. Deletions cut 4 bases from V and 11 bases from J, with 17 bases between. CDR3 bases: TGTGCCAGCAGCTCCCCTGCCAGGGATGTGGCTTTCTTT. The encoded protein is CASSSPARDVAFF.

The chain joins TRBV7-6 to TRBJ2-2; 9 nucleotides match TRBD1. CDR3 size: 16 residues. Germline V gene sequence: CDR1 SGHVS, CDR2 FNYEAQ. Trimming removed 6 bases from V and 5 bases from J; junction bases left unmatched: 10. The CDR3 region has the DNA TGTGCCAGCAGATCCGGGACAGGGTACGGGACCGGGGAGCTGTTTTTT. It is translated as CASRSGTGYGTGELFF.

The chain combines TRBV29-1 with TRBJ2-7, with 7 bases fitting TRBD1. Germline V gene lookup returns CDR1 SQVTM and CDR2 ANQGSEA. V was pared by 4 bases and J by 0 bases, with 6 bases of the junction left unmatched. CDR3 length: 14 amino acids. The chain's CDR3 is CSVVRAGGSYEQYF. As DNA, the CDR3 is TGCAGCGTTGTTAGGGCAGGGGGCTCCTACGAGCAGTACTTC.

This chain uses TRBV11-3 with TRBJ2-1, with 14 bases lining up with TRBD2. Looked up from germline, CDR1 is SGHNT and CDR2 is YENEEA. V was pared by 5 bases and J by 9 bases, with 6 bases of the junction left unmatched. The CDR3 extends over 15 amino acids. CDR3 nucleotide sequence: TGTGCCAGCAGCACGGGGACTAGCGGGGGATCTGAGCAGTTCTTC. Translation: CASSTGTSGGSEQFF.

CDR3 in amino acids: CASSLRGGTYNEQFF. DNA for the CDR3: TGTGCCAGCAGCTTGAGGGGGGGGACTTACAATGAGCAGTTCTTC. The rearrangement links TRBV7-2 to TRBJ2-1; D perhaps matches TRBD2 (7 bases). V was cut by 3 bases and J by 4 bases, with 13 bases left in between. This CDR3 has 15 amino acids. From germline, CDR1 is SGHTA and CDR2 FQGNSA.

The chain links TRBV7-3 to TRBJ2-7; 7 bases are a match to TRBD1. The length of the CDR3 is 12 residues. The germline gives CDR1 SGHTA, CDR2 FQGTGA. Germline trimming cut 4 bases from V and 4 bases from J; bases unmatched to any gene: 1. CDR3 sequence reads: CASSSQGYEQYF. CDR3 bases: TGTGCCAGCAGCTCACAGGGGTACGAGCAGTACTTC.

The rearrangement links TRBV12-5 to TRBJ1-2; no clear D gene. The CDR3 has 12 residues. V was pared by 2 bases and J by 4 bases, with 5 bases between. Germline V CDR1 and CDR2: LGHNT, FRNRAP. The CDR3 loop is CASGLNGYGYTF. As DNA, the CDR3 is TGTGCTAGTGGTTTGAACGGCTATGGCTACACCTTC.

This chain joins TRBV6-5 and TRBJ2-5; D is unresolved. Germline V gives CDR1 MNHEY, CDR2 SVGAGI. V was trimmed by 5 bases and J by 3 bases, leaving 7 bases between them. This CDR3 region has 12 residues. CDR3 sequence reads: CASSGPEETQYF. The DNA of the CDR3 is TGTGCCAGCAGTGGACCGGAAGAGACCCAGTACTTC.

The chain recombines TRBV7-2 with TRBJ1-2, with TRBD1 matching 8 bases. This CDR3 has 16 amino acids. Germline values: CDR1 SGHTA, CDR2 FQGNSA. V shed 2 bases and J 4 bases; nucleotides not matched to a gene: 9. The CDR3 bases are TGTGCCAGCAGCTTAACTCGTCGGACAGGGATCTATGGCTACACCTTC. Its protein product is CASSLTRRTGIYGYTF.